The 6 T cell receptor beta chains reported below all come from one sample, sequenced in a study of technical replicates of blood from a handful of donors. Profiled with immunoSEQ multiplex PCR; TCRdb holds only in-frame clones, not every one. The data contain under 95,000 clones, roughly 90% of them singletons. Source material: T cells isolated from PBMCs. These receptors were taken from a human donor in good health.

The chain joins TRBV4-1 to TRBJ2-2; no definite D call. The CDR3 has 15 amino acids. Germline CDR1 reads MGHRA; CDR2 reads YSYEKL. V was clipped by 0 bases and J by 0 bases, with 5 bases between them. In DNA, the CDR3 is TGCGCCAGCAGCCAAGAAGCGTCGAACACCGGGGAGCTGTTTTTT. Amino acids: CASSQEASNTGELFF.

The rearrangement links TRBV6-1 to TRBJ1-1, with 8 positions matching TRBD1. Trimming at V came to 6 bases and at J to 6 bases, leaving 3 bases not matched to a gene. Germline lookup yields CDR1 MNHNS and CDR2 SASEGT. The CDR3 sequence is 12 residues long. For the CDR3, the DNA is TGTGCCAGCAGGTACAGGGGGGCTGAAGCTTTCTTT. It codes for CASRYRGAEAFF.

This clone was seen more than once but under ten times. V gene TRBV2 combines with J gene TRBJ1-5; a weak D match, TRBD1 (5 bases). The CDR3 is made up of 12 amino acids. Trimming stripped 6 bases from V and 2 bases from J, with 5 bases between. Looked up from germline, CDR1 is SNHLY and CDR2 is FYNNEI. In DNA form, the CDR3 reads TGTGCCAGCAGACAGGGCAATCAGCCCCAGCATTTT. Its protein product is CASRQGNQPQHF.

The chain carries TRBV30 and TRBJ1-2; 8 positions match TRBD1. With 5 bases clipped from V and 10 bases from J, the junction kept 9 bases outside the gene matches. In germline, CDR1 is GTSNPN, CDR2 SVGIG (reference sequence). This CDR3 is built from 12 residues. CDR3 sequence: CAWEGTGGDYTF. DNA of the CDR3: TGTGCCTGGGAGGGGACAGGTGGGGACTACACCTTC.

CDR3 residues: CASGPTSGTNNEQFF. DNA of the CDR3: TGTGCCAGCGGACCGACTAGCGGGACGAACAATGAGCAGTTCTTC. V usage is TRBV6-1 and J usage is TRBJ2-1; 11 nucleotides match TRBD2. J gave up 5 bases and V 8 bases, and 8 bases lay outside the gene matches. In germline, CDR1 is MNHNS, CDR2 SASEGT. The CDR3 sequence is 15 residues long.

This sequence joins TRBV28 and TRBJ1-2; D is undetermined. With 4 bases removed from V and 4 bases from J, the gap between germline ends came to 4 bases. CDR1 and CDR2 (germline): MDHEN, SYDVKM. The CDR3 runs to 11 residues. CDR3 bases: TGTGCCAGCAGTTGGAGCTATGGCTACACCTTC. Translating it yields CASSWSYGYTF.